Described below is a single TCR beta chain sequence and its context. Seattle's cohort entered during active infection and was followed longitudinally. The data are from a study of blood T cell repertoires in COVID-19. Overall study: PBMCs, B-cell-depleted T cells, or T cells provided the cDNA or gDNA that made up the material.

V was clipped by 1 base and J by 8 bases, with 8 bases between them. There are 13 residues in the CDR3. Germline assignment: CDR1 SGHTA and CDR2 FQGTGA. Authors' analysis steps: Reference gene primers were amplified, and this amplification served to estimate nucleated cell counts. This table comes from immunoSEQ multiplex PCR, and its TCRdb copy is limited to in-frame clones, with some not included. The V and J calls and clone size come from that table; D and trimming were worked out from the DNA. The sample lists about 230,000 clones; 86% were seen once. The sequenced material came from peripheral blood. J is TRBJ1-4 and V is TRBV7-3, with no clear D. The receptor comes from a man aged 50-59 years with COVID-19, enrolled during active disease. The CDR3 region is CASSLKAGEKLFF. For the CDR3, the DNA is TGTGCCAGCAGCTTAAAAGCGGGGGAAAAACTGTTTTTT. Together with reference TRBV7-3 and TRBJ1-4, the CDR3 gives the full variable domain: GAGVSQTPSNKVTEKGKYVELRCDPISGHTALYWYRQSLGQGPEFLIYFQGTGAADDSGLPNDRFFAVRPEGSVSTLKIQRTERGDSAVYLCASSLKAGEKLFFGSGTQLSVL.